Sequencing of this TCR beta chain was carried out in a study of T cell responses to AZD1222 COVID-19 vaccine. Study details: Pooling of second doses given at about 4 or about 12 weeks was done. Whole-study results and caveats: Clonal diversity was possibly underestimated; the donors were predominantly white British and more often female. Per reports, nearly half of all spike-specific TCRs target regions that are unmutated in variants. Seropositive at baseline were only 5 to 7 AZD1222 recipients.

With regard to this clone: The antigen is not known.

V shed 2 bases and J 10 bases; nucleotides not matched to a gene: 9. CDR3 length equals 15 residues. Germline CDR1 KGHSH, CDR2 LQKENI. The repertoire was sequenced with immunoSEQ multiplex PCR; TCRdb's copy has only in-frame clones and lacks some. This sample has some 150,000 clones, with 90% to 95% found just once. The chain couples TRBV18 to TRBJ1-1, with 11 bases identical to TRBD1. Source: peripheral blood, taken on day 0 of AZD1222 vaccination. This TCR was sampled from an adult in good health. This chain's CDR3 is CASSPGRDRGSAAFF. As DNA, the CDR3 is TGTGCCAGCTCACCAGGAAGGGACAGGGGGTCAGCAGCTTTCTTT.